This TCR beta chain was identified in a study of blood T cell repertoires in COVID-19. Study context: Acute-phase and convalescent COVID-19 samples originated in the United States, Italy and Spain. PBMCs, B-cell-depleted T cells, or T cells provided the cDNA or gDNA that made up the material.

The CDR3 runs 16 residues. With V trimmed by 2 bases and J by 3 bases, 7 bases remained unmatched. The V gene's germline CDR1 is SNHLY and CDR2 FYNNEI. Followed over time, Seattle patients had been enrolled while infection was active. Some clones are missing from TCRdb's copy, which holds only in-frame ones; the method was immunoSEQ multiplex PCR. The profile shows roughly 90,000 clones, 70% to 90% of them singletons. The rearrangement links TRBV2 to TRBJ2-1, with 7 nucleotides matching TRBD2. Sequenced material: peripheral blood. This receptor was obtained from a woman at least 80 years old with COVID-19, enrolled during active disease. CDR3 protein: CASSESGGGLYNEQFF. The CDR3 coding sequence is TGTGCCAGCAGTGAATCTGGCGGGGGACTCTACAATGAGCAGTTCTTC.